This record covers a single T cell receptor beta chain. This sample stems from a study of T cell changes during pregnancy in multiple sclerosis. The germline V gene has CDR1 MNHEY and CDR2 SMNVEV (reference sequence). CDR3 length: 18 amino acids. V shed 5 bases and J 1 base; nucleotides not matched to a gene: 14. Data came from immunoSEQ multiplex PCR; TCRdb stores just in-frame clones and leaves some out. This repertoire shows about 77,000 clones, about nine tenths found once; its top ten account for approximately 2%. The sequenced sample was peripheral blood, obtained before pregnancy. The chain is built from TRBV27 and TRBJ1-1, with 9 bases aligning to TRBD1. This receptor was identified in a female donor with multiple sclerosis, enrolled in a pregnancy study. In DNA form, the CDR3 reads TGTGCCAGCAGTCCCGCCCCGGGACAGGGAATGAGGAACACTGAAGCTTTCTTT. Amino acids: CASSPAPGQGMRNTEAFF.